The source of this T cell receptor (beta chain) is a study of graft-versus-host responses after intestinal transplantation. In the study overall: Grafts that recipients had were multivisceral, liver-intestinal, or isolated intestinal transplants. Following induction with anti-thymocyte globulin, all recipients were given tacrolimus and steroids for two to three years.

Of note for this clone: Its antigen is undetermined.

The repertoire was sequenced with immunoSEQ multiplex PCR; TCRdb's copy has only in-frame clones and lacks some. This sample has some 13,000 clones, with around four fifths found just once. Study outcomes and limitations: The study found high graft-versus-host to host-versus-graft clonal ratios in allografts of patients with graft-donor T cell macrochimerism. GvH clones appeared in recipient marrow, some first in ileum or blood.

The CDR3 contains 16 residues. CDR1 SQVTM and CDR2 ANQGSEA come from the germline V gene. With 5 bases clipped from V and 0 bases from J, the junction kept 4 bases outside the gene matches. The source is a human patient who received an intestinal transplant, so some T cells may come from the graft donor. The chain employs TRBV29-1 and TRBJ2-6, with TRBD1 matching 10 bases. The sequencing used PBMCs, collected after intestinal transplantation. In nucleotides, the CDR3 is TGCAGCGTTCGACAGGGGGCTCTCTCTGGGGCCAACGTCCTGACTTTC. This encodes CSVRQGALSGANVLTF.